This TCR beta chain was sequenced for a study of blood T cell repertoires in COVID-19. CDR3 length: 14 residues. The germline V gene encodes CDR1 LGHDT and CDR2 YNNKEL (reference sequence). V dropped 4 bases and J dropped 1 base, with 10 bases sitting between them. The repertoire was sequenced with immunoSEQ multiplex PCR; TCRdb's copy has only in-frame clones and lacks some. This repertoire shows approximately 300,000 clones, around four fifths found once; its top ten account for around 3.7%. The chain couples TRBV3-1 (or the pseudogene TRBV3-2) to TRBJ1-1; tentatively, D is TRBD1 (6 bases). Input material: peripheral blood. The TCR was taken from a woman in her fifties or sixties with active or convalescent COVID-19. CDR3 loop: CASSPIQGNTEAFF. The CDR3 region has the DNA TGTGCCAGCAGCCCGATACAGGGGAACACTGAAGCTTTCTTT.